One sample yielded the 21 T cell receptor beta chains listed below, sequenced in a study of control samples from healthy donors and cancer patients. Generated by immunoSEQ multiplex PCR, the TCRdb table keeps only in-frame clones and is missing some. The table lists about 130,000 clones, roughly 94% of them singletons. The source material was PBMCs. Every receptor here comes from a man between 60 and 75 years old with colorectal cancer.

The chain couples TRBV6-5 to TRBJ2-3; perhaps TRBD1 as D (5 bases). The V gene lost 11 bases and the J gene lost 0 bases, with 12 bases spanning the gap. The CDR3 is 13 residues long. Germline V gene sequence: CDR1 MNHEY, CDR2 SVGAGI. The CDR3 reads CASRTSSTDTQYF. The CDR3 bases are TGTGCCTCCCGGACATCAAGCACAGATACGCAGTATTTT.

This chain connects TRBV23-1 to TRBJ2-7; 8 bases are shared with TRBD1. TRBV23-1 is identified as an open reading frame with a role that is uncertain. The CDR3 has 17 amino acids. V lost 7 bases, J lost 5 bases, and 19 bases stayed unmatched. CDR3 loop: CASTSSNRGQAVHEQYF. The CDR3 bases are TGCGCCAGCACCTCTTCTAACCGGGGACAGGCTGTTCACGAGCAGTACTTC.

V is TRBV4-2 and J is TRBJ2-5, with D maybe TRBD2 (6 bases). The CDR3 has 15 residues. Trimming left V 0 bases short and J 3 bases short, with 11 bases between. Germline V lookup: CDR1 LGHNA, CDR2 YNFKEQ. CDR3 region: CASSQDPQREETQYF. The CDR3 DNA sequence: TGTGCCAGCAGCCAAGATCCGCAGCGGGAAGAGACCCAGTACTTC.

This rearrangement joins TRBV7-8 to TRBJ1-5, with unresolved D. CDR3 length: 13 residues. Trimming shortened V by 6 bases and J by 3 bases, and 9 bases separated the two germline ends. Germline assignment: CDR1 SGHVS and CDR2 FQNEAQ. The CDR3 sequence: CASRRTYNQPQHF. CDR3 in DNA: TGTGCCAGCAGAAGGACTTACAATCAGCCCCAGCATTTT.

This rearrangement joins TRBV9 to TRBJ2-7; tentative D call: TRBD2 (7 bases). Germline loops: CDR1 SGDLS, CDR2 YYNGEE. The CDR3 is 16 amino acids. Trimming stripped 4 bases from V and 2 bases from J, with 19 bases between. The CDR3 nucleotides read TGTGCCAGCAGCCTGGAGGGGGGGCTACCAGCCTACGAGCAGTACTTC. Encoded protein: CASSLEGGLPAYEQYF.

V and J are TRBV3-1 (or the pseudogene TRBV3-2) and TRBJ1-1, with D unresolved. This CDR3 is 14 amino acids long. Germline V gives CDR1 LGHDT, CDR2 YNNKEL (reference sequence). Trimming stripped 1 base from V and 1 base from J, with 7 bases between. CDR3 nucleotide sequence: TGTGCCAGCAGCCAAGGGGTCTCGAACACTGAAGCTTTCTTT. Its translation is CASSQGVSNTEAFF.

The V gene is TRBV5-1, the J gene TRBJ1-2; D possibly corresponds to TRBD1 (6 bases). Per germline, CDR1 SGHRS and CDR2 YFSETQ. The CDR3 has 14 amino acids. V lost 0 bases and J 2 bases, leaving 8 bases between the germline ends. CDR3 region: CASSLGDNNYGYTF. DNA of the CDR3: TGCGCCAGCAGCTTGGGGGACAACAACTATGGCTACACCTTC.

This chain uses TRBV7-2 with TRBJ1-2; the match to TRBD1 covers 7 bases. The CDR3 spans 13 residues. The V gene's germline CDR1 is SGHTA and CDR2 FQGNSA. The V and J ends lost 5 bases and 3 bases, in that order; junction bases with no gene match: 3. CDR3 in DNA: TGTGCCAGCAGCGACAGGGACTACTATGGCTACACCTTC. Protein: CASSDRDYYGYTF.

This chain links TRBV19 with TRBJ1-1, with D hard to call. The CDR3 is made up of 11 amino acids. The V end lost 5 bases, the J end lost 2 bases, and 3 bases lay between the germline ends. Germline assignment: CDR1 LNHDA and CDR2 SQIVND (reference sequence). The DNA of the CDR3 is TGTGCCAGTAGTGGTAACACTGAAGCTTTCTTT. It specifies CASSGNTEAFF.

The chain recombines TRBV7-2 with TRBJ2-5; D unresolved. Germline V gene data show CDR1 as SGHTA and CDR2 as FQGNSA. This CDR3 is built from 14 residues. V lost 5 bases, J lost 1 base, and 11 bases lay in between. The CDR3 here is CASSPRATQETQYF. The CDR3 DNA reads as TGTGCCAGCAGCCCCCGCGCGACCCAAGAGACCCAGTACTTC. Based on the CDR3 plus reference TRBV7-2 and TRBJ2-5, the full variable domain is GAGVSQSPSNKVTEKGKDVELRCDPISGHTALYWYRQSLGQGLEFLIYFQGNSAPDKSGLPSDRFSAERTGGSVSTLTIQRTQQEDSAVYLCASSPRATQETQYFGPGTRLLVL.

The CDR3: CASRDTGYGYTF. DNA of the CDR3: TGTGCCAGCAGGGATACTGGTTATGGCTACACCTTC. The V gene is TRBV3-1 (or the pseudogene TRBV3-2), the J gene TRBJ1-2; D call uncertain. CDR1 is LGHDT and CDR2 is YNNKEL in the germline V gene (reference sequence). The V end was cut by 6 bases, the J end by 5 bases, with 10 bases between. CDR3 length: 12 residues.

The V call is TRBV4-3, the J call TRBJ1-4, with D possibly being TRBD1 (5 bases). V was trimmed by 0 bases and J by 5 bases, leaving 13 bases between them. The CDR3 runs 16 residues. The germline gives CDR1 LGHNA, CDR2 YSLEER. CDR3 in amino acids: CASSQDGLGVNEKLFF. The CDR3 region has the DNA TGCGCCAGCAGCCAAGATGGGTTAGGGGTGAATGAAAAACTGTTTTTT.

This chain joins TRBV5-1 and TRBJ2-5; tentative D call: TRBD2 (6 bases). CDR3 length: 14 residues. Germline loops: CDR1 SGHRS, CDR2 YFSETQ. V was pared by 1 base and J by 5 bases, with 12 bases between. The CDR3 loop is CASSLILGGETQYF. CDR3 coding DNA: TGCGCCAGCAGCTTGATACTTGGGGGGGAGACCCAGTACTTC.

V usage is TRBV19 and J usage is TRBJ1-2, with unresolved D. V shed 3 bases and J shed 12 bases, with 14 bases lying between them. CDR1 is LNHDA and CDR2 is SQIVND in the germline V gene (reference sequence). The CDR3 is 12 residues long. The CDR3 coding sequence is TGTGCCAGTAGTATGTATGCGGCAGCGCACACCTTC. Translated: CASSMYAAAHTF.

V usage is TRBV6-5 and J usage is TRBJ2-7; 7 bases align to TRBD1. This CDR3 spans 14 amino acids. Unmatched junction bases numbered 9, after V lost 6 bases and J lost 4 bases. Germline V lookup: CDR1 MNHEY, CDR2 SVGAGI. The CDR3 coding sequence is TGTGCCAGCAGCCCGGGACAGATAGGATACGAGCAGTACTTC. Its translation: CASSPGQIGYEQYF.

The genes are TRBV7-9 and TRBJ1-1, with TRBD1 as a possible D gene (5 bases). V gave up 2 bases and J gave up 0 bases, with 7 bases separating them. There are 14 residues in the CDR3. Germline V CDR1 and CDR2: SEHNR, FQNEAQ (reference sequence). This chain's CDR3 is CASSLLQVNTEAFF. DNA of the CDR3: TGTGCCAGCAGCTTACTACAGGTGAACACTGAAGCTTTCTTT.

The V and J genes are TRBV30 and TRBJ1-1; 8 bases line up with TRBD1. The germline V gene encodes CDR1 GTSNPN and CDR2 SVGIG (reference sequence). The trim removed 4 bases at V and 6 bases at J, leaving 4 bases unmatched. This CDR3 has 12 residues. Here the CDR3 reads CAWTGGRSEAFF. CDR3 bases: TGTGCCTGGACAGGGGGCCGCTCTGAAGCTTTCTTT.

The gene calls are TRBV7-2 and TRBJ2-1, with D unresolved. The CDR3 extends over 14 amino acids. Germline CDR1 reads SGHTA; CDR2 reads FQGNSA. Trimming shortened V by 5 bases and J by 5 bases, and 13 bases separated the two germline ends. The CDR3 protein is CASSAQLGNNEQFF. In DNA, the CDR3 is TGTGCCAGCAGCGCACAATTGGGGAACAATGAGCAGTTCTTC.

This clone appeared a few times. The chain employs TRBV5-1 and TRBJ1-2; D is ambiguous. Trimming took off 0 bases at V and 2 bases at J, with 5 bases between the two ends. Per germline, CDR1 SGHRS and CDR2 YFSETQ. This CDR3 region has 13 residues. This CDR3 reads CASSLVRNYGYTF. CDR3 DNA: TGCGCCAGCAGCTTGGTACGGAACTATGGCTACACCTTC.

The chain has TRBV5-4 and TRBJ1-3; 8 bases match TRBD1. Trimming removed 1 base from V and 3 bases from J; junction bases left unmatched: 6. This CDR3 contains 16 residues. From germline, CDR1 is SGHNT and CDR2 YYREEE (reference sequence). CDR3 protein: CASSLSQGAVGNTIYF. The DNA of the CDR3 is TGTGCCAGCAGCTTGAGTCAGGGGGCGGTTGGAAACACCATATATTTT.

Of note for this clone: The sample carries other DNA sequences with the same CDR3. V usage is TRBV7-2 and J usage is TRBJ2-3; D gene uncertain. Trimming removed 6 bases from V and 2 bases from J, with 9 bases in between. The CDR3 has 13 amino acids. Germline V gene data show CDR1 as SGHTA and CDR2 as FQGNSA. The CDR3 DNA reads as TGTGCCAGCAGTCCCGCGTACACAGATACGCAGTATTTT. It yields the protein CASSPAYTDTQYF.